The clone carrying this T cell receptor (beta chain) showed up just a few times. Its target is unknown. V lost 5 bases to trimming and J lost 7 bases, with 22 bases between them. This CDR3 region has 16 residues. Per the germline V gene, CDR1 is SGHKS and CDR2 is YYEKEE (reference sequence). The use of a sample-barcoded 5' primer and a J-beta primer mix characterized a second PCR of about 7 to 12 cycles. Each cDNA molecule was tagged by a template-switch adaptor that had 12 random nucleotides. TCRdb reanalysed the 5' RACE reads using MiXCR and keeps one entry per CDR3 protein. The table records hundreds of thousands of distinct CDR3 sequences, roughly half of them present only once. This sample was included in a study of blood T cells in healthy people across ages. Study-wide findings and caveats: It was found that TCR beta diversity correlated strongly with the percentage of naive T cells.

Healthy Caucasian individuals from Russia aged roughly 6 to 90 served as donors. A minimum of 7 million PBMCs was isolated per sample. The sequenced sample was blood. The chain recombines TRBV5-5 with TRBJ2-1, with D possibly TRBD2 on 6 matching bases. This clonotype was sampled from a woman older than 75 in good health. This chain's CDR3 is CASRWVGGRGWNEQFF. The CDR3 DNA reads TGTGCCAGCAGATGGGTTGGGGGACGGGGGTGGAATGAGCAGTTCTTC.